The 23 T cell receptor beta chains below all came from one sample that was sequenced in a study of blood T cell repertoires in COVID-19 (dated by TCRdb to between 2020 and 2021). Library method: the immunoSEQ multiplex PCR assay. TCRdb's version of the immuneACCESS table is confined to in-frame rearrangements and falls short of the full clone set. An unresolved V gene accounts for under half of the shortfall where checked; the remainder is of unknown origin. The sample table contains fewer than 200,000 clones; only one count was recorded for under 95% of them. The ten largest clones take up roughly 5% of the sample. Sequenced material: peripheral blood. Receptors originate from a man between 18 and 35 years old with COVID-19, enrolled during active disease.

V and J are TRBV10-1 and TRBJ2-2; 7 bases agree with TRBD1. With V trimmed by 8 bases and J by 1 base, 4 bases remained unmatched. Germline loops: CDR1 WNHNN, CDR2 SYGVQD (reference sequence). The CDR3 consists of 14 residues. DNA of the CDR3: TGCGCCAGCCGACGGGACAGGAACACCGGGGAGCTGTTTTTT. Translation gives CASRRDRNTGELFF.

CDR3 DNA sequence: TGTGCCAGTAGTATTGGAGGCCCGGCGTACGAGCAGTACTTC. This sequence encodes CASSIGGPAYEQYF. The chain uses TRBV19 and TRBJ2-7; TRBD2 might be the D (5 bases). V gave up 3 bases and J gave up 4 bases, with 13 bases separating them. CDR1 and CDR2 (germline): LNHDA, SQIVND (reference sequence). CDR3 length: 14 amino acids.

The chain joins TRBV20-1 to TRBJ2-1; D not resolved. Germline-derived CDR1 and CDR2 are DFQATT and SNEGSKA (reference sequence). Trimming pared 3 bases from V and 9 bases from J, leaving 9 bases between. This CDR3 is built from 11 residues. CDR3 loop: CSASPPLEQFF. CDR3 bases: TGCAGTGCTAGCCCCCCCCTTGAGCAGTTCTTC.

CDR3 in amino acids: CASSLVQDPYNEQFF. The CDR3 region has the DNA TGTGCCAGCAGCTTAGTTCAGGATCCCTACAATGAGCAGTTCTTC. J is TRBJ2-1 and V is TRBV7-6; D not certain. This CDR3 has 15 amino acids. The V gene's germline CDR1 is SGHVS and CDR2 FNYEAQ. V was trimmed by 1 base and J by 2 bases, leaving 9 bases between them.

The chain combines TRBV19 with TRBJ1-1, with D hard to call. The ends were cut back, 3 bases at V and 4 bases at J, with 12 bases in the middle. Germline loops: CDR1 LNHDA, CDR2 SQIVND (reference sequence). The CDR3 totals 14 residues. Here the CDR3 reads CASSIRGYGTEAFF. CDR3 in DNA: TGTGCCAGTAGTATTCGCGGGTATGGCACTGAAGCTTTCTTT.

This chain links TRBV2 with TRBJ1-1; D gene unclear. V was trimmed by 6 bases and J by 5 bases, leaving 19 bases between them. This CDR3 has 15 amino acids. The germline gives CDR1 SNHLY, CDR2 FYNNEI. CDR3 region: CASSKDLIPGTEAFF. CDR3 DNA: TGTGCCAGCAGCAAAGATCTCATTCCGGGGACTGAAGCTTTCTTT.

The chain uses TRBV2 and TRBJ2-7; weak D call: TRBD1 (5 bases). Germline-derived CDR1 and CDR2 are SNHLY and FYNNEI. This CDR3 region has 14 residues. With 2 bases removed from V and 0 bases from J, the gap between germline ends came to 8 bases. The CDR3 sequence: CASSEWQGSYEQYF. CDR3 coding DNA: TGTGCCAGCAGTGAATGGCAGGGCTCCTACGAGCAGTACTTC.

The chain is built from TRBV27 and TRBJ1-5, with 8 bases aligning to TRBD1. This CDR3 has 15 residues. Germline assignment: CDR1 MNHEY and CDR2 SMNVEV (reference sequence). The V and J ends lost 6 bases and 7 bases, in that order; junction bases with no gene match: 11. The CDR3 is CASRGQGASGQPQHF. Here the CDR3 DNA reads TGTGCCAGCAGAGGGCAGGGGGCTTCGGGCCAGCCCCAGCATTTT.

The rearrangement uses TRBV2 and TRBJ2-5, with 9 bases lining up with TRBD1. Germline V gene lookup returns CDR1 SNHLY and CDR2 FYNNEI. Germline trimming cut 5 bases from V and 4 bases from J; bases unmatched to any gene: 11. The CDR3 spans 16 residues. This CDR3 reads CASSYGDRDDLETQYF. CDR3 DNA sequence: TGTGCCAGCAGTTATGGGGACAGGGACGATTTAGAGACCCAGTACTTC. The full variable domain, with the rest looked up from reference TRBV2 and TRBJ2-5, is EPEVTQTPSHQVTQMGQEVILRCVPISNHLYFYWYRQILGQKVEFLVSFYNNEISEKSEIFDDQFSVERPDGSNFTLKIRSTKLEDSAMYFCASSYGDRDDLETQYFGPGTRLLVL.

The chain couples TRBV6-2 or TRBV6-3 to TRBJ2-3, with a possible D match to TRBD2 (8 bases). Trimming took 4 bases from V and 3 from J, leaving 20 bases between them. The CDR3 is 17 amino acids. CDR1 and CDR2 (germline): MNHEY, SVGEGT. In nucleotides, the CDR3 is TGTGCCAGCAGTTCTGGAGGGGGCGGGAGGTCAACAGATACGCAGTATTTT. It translates to CASSSGGGGRSTDTQYF.

The V call is TRBV7-2, the J call TRBJ1-3; D gene ambiguous. This CDR3 is 15 amino acids long. V lost 0 bases to trimming and J lost 0 bases, with 6 bases between them. From germline, CDR1 is SGHTA and CDR2 FQGNSA. This chain's CDR3 is CASSLARISGNTIYF. The CDR3 region has the DNA TGTGCCAGCAGCTTAGCGAGGATCTCTGGAAACACCATATATTTT.

The chain combines TRBV14 with TRBJ2-3; tentatively, D is TRBD1 (5 bases). This CDR3 region has 15 residues. Per germline, CDR1 SGHDN and CDR2 FVKESK. V gave up 5 bases and J gave up 3 bases, with 15 bases separating them. The CDR3 region is CASSYPGLGTDTQYF. DNA of the CDR3: TGTGCCAGCAGCTACCCAGGGCTCGGGACAGATACGCAGTATTTT.

This chain connects TRBV10-1 to TRBJ2-7; a weak D match, TRBD1 (6 bases). Deletions cut 3 bases from V and 2 bases from J, with 17 bases between. The germline V gene encodes CDR1 WNHNN and CDR2 SYGVQD (reference sequence). There are 16 residues in the CDR3. The CDR3 reads CASSDESGDDPYEQYF. In nucleotides, the CDR3 is TGCGCCAGCAGTGATGAGTCAGGGGACGATCCCTACGAGCAGTACTTC.

Note on this clone: At one of its ends the junction is not consistent with the germline gene, which may arise from a read error. The chain's CDR3 is CTSSVYSNEQFF. In DNA form, the CDR3 reads TGTACCAGCAGCGTATACAGCAATGAGCAGTTCTTC. The rearrangement uses TRBV9 and TRBJ2-1; D ambiguous. From germline, CDR1 is SGDLS and CDR2 YYNGEE. CDR3 size: 12 residues.

The CDR3 DNA follows: TGTGCCAGCAGTTACTTGACAGGGGGCCGATACGAGCAGTACTTC. It codes for CASSYLTGGRYEQYF. The gene calls are TRBV6-2 or TRBV6-3 and TRBJ2-7; 10 nucleotides line up with TRBD1. V gave up 1 base and J gave up 4 bases; unmatched junction bases: 4. CDR3 length: 15 amino acids. Looked up from germline, CDR1 is MNHEY and CDR2 is SVGEGT.

The count of this clone is one. The J gene is TRBJ2-1, the V gene TRBV9, with 9 bases aligning to TRBD2. Germline loops: CDR1 SGDLS, CDR2 YYNGEE. The CDR3 loop spans 17 amino acids. Germline trimming cut 3 bases from V and 4 bases from J; bases unmatched to any gene: 11. CDR3 protein: CASSAPLSGRTYNEQFF. The CDR3 DNA reads TGTGCCAGCAGCGCCCCCCTTAGCGGGAGAACTTACAATGAGCAGTTCTTC. Complete variable domain (other parts from reference TRBV9 and TRBJ2-1): DSGVTQTPKHLITATGQRVTLRCSPRSGDLSVYWYQQSLDQGLQFLIQYYNGEERAKGNILERFSAQQFPDLHSELNLSSLELGDSALYFCASSAPLSGRTYNEQFFGPGTRLTVL.

This clone was recorded many times. V is TRBV2 and J is TRBJ1-4; no firm D call. Trimming pared 4 bases from V and 8 bases from J, leaving 8 bases between. The CDR3 covers 12 residues. Germline CDR1 reads SNHLY; CDR2 reads FYNNEI. The CDR3 loop reads CASSGRREKLFF. Written as DNA, the CDR3 is TGTGCCAGCAGTGGGAGACGGGAAAAACTGTTTTTT.

J is TRBJ1-5 and V is TRBV7-5; TRBD1, as called in the table, went unchecked against the DNA. TRBV7-5 is reported as a pseudogene. The CDR3 extends over 14 amino acids. CDR3 region: CARSPRGRAQPQHF. Here the CDR3 DNA reads TGTGCCAGAAGCCCCAGGGGGCGCGCTCAGCCCCAGCATTTT.

The chain uses TRBV28 and TRBJ1-4; a possible D gene is TRBD1 (5 bases). Deletions cut 10 bases from V and 0 bases from J, with 12 bases between. CDR3 size: 14 residues. From germline, CDR1 is MDHEN and CDR2 SYDVKM. The CDR3 protein is CATKWGATNEKLFF. CDR3 nucleotide sequence: TGTGCCACTAAGTGGGGGGCAACTAATGAAAAACTGTTTTTT.

CDR3 DNA sequence: TGTGCCAGCAGTTACTCAGGACTACGAGAATCCCGCTCCTACAATGAGCAGTTCTTC. It yields the protein CASSYSGLRESRSYNEQFF. V is TRBV6-2 or TRBV6-3 and J is TRBJ2-1, with a possible D match to TRBD2 (6 bases). The V and J ends lost 0 bases and 0 bases respectively, with 18 bases between them. There are 19 residues in the CDR3. Germline lookup yields CDR1 MNHEY and CDR2 SVGEGT.

V gene TRBV29-1 combines with J gene TRBJ2-1; no firm D call. This CDR3 spans 12 amino acids. Germline V gives CDR1 SQVTM, CDR2 ANQGSEA. V shed 6 bases and J shed 9 bases, with 15 bases lying between them. The CDR3 nucleotides are TGCAGCGTCCCCCTCGCCAGCGCTGAGCAGTTCTTC. This sequence encodes CSVPLASAEQFF.

The chain couples TRBV5-1 to TRBJ2-7; the D gene is possibly TRBD1 (5 bases). Germline CDR1 reads SGHRS; CDR2 reads YFSETQ. V was trimmed by 1 base and J by 5 bases, leaving 13 bases between them. The CDR3 loop spans 14 amino acids. CDR3 in amino acids: CASSLLRQGDEQYF. The CDR3 DNA follows: TGCGCCAGCAGCTTGTTGAGGCAGGGCGACGAGCAGTACTTC.

V is TRBV19 and J is TRBJ1-6; D uncertain. In germline, CDR1 is LNHDA, CDR2 SQIVND (reference sequence). The CDR3 extends over 14 amino acids. V lost 6 bases, J lost 4 bases, and 10 bases lay in between. The CDR3 sequence: CASSLREYNSPLHF. The DNA for the CDR3 is TGTGCCAGTAGCCTACGGGAATATAATTCACCCCTCCACTTT.